These 10 T cell receptor beta chains share one sample of origin, sequenced in a study of neurological immune-mediated disorders. A single record per CDR3 protein comes from TCRdb applying MiXCR to the 5' RACE reads. The table includes roughly 120,000 distinct CDR3 sequences, roughly 3.2% detected once. The specimen sequenced was PBMCs. These receptors were taken from a woman between 25 and 40 years old with multiple sclerosis.

Here the CDR3 DNA reads TGCAGTGCCCTCGACCTTCCGGGACAGGCGAACACCGGGGAGCTGTTTTTT. Its protein is CSALDLPGQANTGELFF. The chain uses TRBV20-1 and TRBJ2-2; TRBD1 agrees at 8 bases. The CDR3 extends over 17 amino acids. Per germline, CDR1 DFQATT and CDR2 SNEGSKA (reference sequence). With V trimmed by 6 bases and J by 0 bases, 12 bases remained unmatched.

In its sample, this clonotype was seen many times. The chain has TRBV5-1 and TRBJ2-7, with unresolved D. V gave up 4 bases and J gave up 3 bases, with 14 bases separating them. Germline V gives CDR1 SGHRS, CDR2 YFSETQ. This CDR3 is built from 14 residues. The CDR3 reads CASSPTRWVYEQYF. CDR3 DNA sequence: TGCGCCAGCAGCCCGACGCGATGGGTCTACGAGCAGTACTTC.

This clonotype was counted at least ten times. This chain uses TRBV4-3 with TRBJ2-7, with D perhaps assigned TRBD1 or TRBD2 (5 bases each). Germline V gene sequence: CDR1 LGHNA, CDR2 YSLEER. The CDR3 has 16 residues. Deletions cut 4 bases from V and 7 bases from J, with 23 bases between. Here the CDR3 DNA reads TGCGCCAGCAGCCCCTCTACCTCGGGACCGCTTTGGGAGCAGTACTTC. It encodes CASSPSTSGPLWEQYF.

This clonotype was seen many times. The chain has TRBV7-2 and TRBJ2-1, with TRBD2 matching over 8 bases. The CDR3 is 15 residues long. J lost 5 bases, V lost 0 bases, and 3 bases had no gene match. Germline V gives CDR1 SGHTA, CDR2 FQGNSA. The CDR3 region has the DNA TGTGCCAGCAGCTTAGCGGTAGCGGGGAACAATGAGCAGTTCTTC. Amino acid sequence: CASSLAVAGNNEQFF.

This clonotype was counted many times. The chain recombines TRBV7-8 with TRBJ2-3, with D possibly TRBD1 on 5 matching bases. This CDR3 spans 16 amino acids. Germline V CDR1 and CDR2: SGHVS, FQNEAQ. The germline V and J ends were trimmed by 3 bases and 0 bases, with 13 bases remaining between them. CDR3 loop: CASSFARTRSTDTQYF. CDR3 nucleotides: TGTGCCAGCAGCTTCGCCCGGACACGTAGCACAGATACGCAGTATTTT. Filled out from reference TRBV7-8 and TRBJ2-3, the complete variable domain reads GAGVSQSPRYKVAKRGQDVALRCDPISGHVSLFWYQQALGQGPEFLTYFQNEAQLDKSGLPSDRFFAERPEGSVSTLKIQRTQQEDSAVYLCASSFARTRSTDTQYFGPGTRLTVL.

Many counts were recorded for this clonotype. The chain employs TRBV7-8 and TRBJ2-1; 7 nucleotides match TRBD2. The ends lost 5 bases at V and 7 bases at J; junction bases unmatched: 5. The CDR3 totals 13 residues. CDR1 SGHVS and CDR2 FQNEAQ come from the germline V gene. The DNA for the CDR3 is TGTGCCAGCAGCCCCAATAGCGGGAATGAGCAGTTCTTC. This sequence encodes CASSPNSGNEQFF.

There are many counts of this clonotype. CDR3 sequence: CASSPPGPYNEQFF. Written as DNA, the CDR3 is TGCGCCAGCAGCCCTCCTGGGCCCTACAATGAGCAGTTCTTC. The chain has TRBV5-1 and TRBJ2-1; no clear D. In germline, CDR1 is SGHRS, CDR2 YFSETQ. This CDR3 spans 14 amino acids. V dropped 4 bases and J dropped 2 bases, with 10 bases sitting between them.

This clonotype was seen ten or more times. This chain links TRBV5-1 with TRBJ1-1, with TRBD1 identical over 10 bases. Per germline, CDR1 SGHRS and CDR2 YFSETQ. J gave up 0 bases and V 4 bases, and 6 bases lay outside the gene matches. The CDR3 sequence is 16 residues long. CDR3 in amino acids: CASSPGQGGMNTEAFF. CDR3 nucleotide sequence: TGCGCCAGCAGCCCCGGACAGGGGGGAATGAACACTGAAGCTTTCTTT.

This clonotype was counted many times. The rearrangement uses TRBV29-1 and TRBJ1-1; D unclear. Germline V gene sequence: CDR1 SQVTM, CDR2 ANQGSEA. CDR3 size: 12 residues. Trimming shortened V by 4 bases and J by 1 base, and 7 bases separated the two germline ends. CDR3 region: CSVGKANTEAFF. The DNA of the CDR3 is TGCAGCGTTGGAAAAGCGAACACTGAAGCTTTCTTT.

This sequence joins TRBV20-1 and TRBJ2-2; maybe TRBD1 (6 bases). From germline, CDR1 is DFQATT and CDR2 SNEGSKA (reference sequence). The CDR3 totals 13 residues. Trimming took 6 bases from V and 4 from J, leaving 12 bases between them. CDR3 sequence: CSAAVRGTGELFF. The CDR3 DNA follows: TGCAGTGCGGCCGTCAGGGGCACCGGGGAGCTGTTTTTT.